This TCR beta chain was sequenced in a study of shared clonotypes between healthy human individuals. General study results and limits: Inspection by rarefaction showed sorted-subset sequencing to be incomplete despite large depth.

The test was conducted at deep level. Authors' analysis steps: ImmunoSEQ junction-only sequences lacked quality scores, so their filtering differed. Clones were sequenced by immunoSEQ multiplex PCR, and TCRdb holds only the in-frame ones, with some missing. V, J and clone size derive from that table, while D and trimming were established from the DNA sequence. The table lists hundreds of thousands of clones, approximately 95% of them singletons. Details on this clone: Antigen unknown.

The V end lost 1 base, the J end lost 2 bases, and 12 bases lay between the germline ends. Germline V gene lookup returns CDR1 SGHVS and CDR2 FNYEAQ. There are 15 residues in the CDR3. Positively selected for CCR7, the CD45RO-negative cells used as naive CD8 cells excluded terminally differentiated effector memory CD45RA+ cells. The receptor comes from a woman between 25 and 40 years old in good health. Sequenced material: naive CD8+ T cells sorted from blood. The chain couples TRBV7-6 to TRBJ2-7; D is perhaps TRBD2 (5 bases). The CDR3 coding sequence is TGTGCCAGCAGCTTAGGGACTCTACAAACCTACGAGCAGTACTTC. Translation gives CASSLGTLQTYEQYF.